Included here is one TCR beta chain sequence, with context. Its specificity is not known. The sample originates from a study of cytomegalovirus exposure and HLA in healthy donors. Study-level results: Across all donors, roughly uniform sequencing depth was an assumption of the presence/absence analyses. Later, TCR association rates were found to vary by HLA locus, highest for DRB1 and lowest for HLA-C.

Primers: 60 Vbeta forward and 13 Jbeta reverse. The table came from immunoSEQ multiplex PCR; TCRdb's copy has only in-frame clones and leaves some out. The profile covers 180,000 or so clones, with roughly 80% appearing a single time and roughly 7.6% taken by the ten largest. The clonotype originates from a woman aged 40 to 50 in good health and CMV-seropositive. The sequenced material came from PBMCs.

CDR3 nucleotide sequence: TGTGCCAGCAGCGTAGACATTAGCGGGAGGGCCTCATTCAGAGATACGCAGTATTTT. Translated: CASSVDISGRASFRDTQYF. The chain is built from TRBV9 and TRBJ2-3, with 11 bases lining up with TRBD2. Trimming at V came to 0 bases and at J to 5 bases, leaving 14 bases not matched to a gene. CDR3 length equals 19 residues. CDR1 SGDLS and CDR2 YYNGEE come from the germline V gene.